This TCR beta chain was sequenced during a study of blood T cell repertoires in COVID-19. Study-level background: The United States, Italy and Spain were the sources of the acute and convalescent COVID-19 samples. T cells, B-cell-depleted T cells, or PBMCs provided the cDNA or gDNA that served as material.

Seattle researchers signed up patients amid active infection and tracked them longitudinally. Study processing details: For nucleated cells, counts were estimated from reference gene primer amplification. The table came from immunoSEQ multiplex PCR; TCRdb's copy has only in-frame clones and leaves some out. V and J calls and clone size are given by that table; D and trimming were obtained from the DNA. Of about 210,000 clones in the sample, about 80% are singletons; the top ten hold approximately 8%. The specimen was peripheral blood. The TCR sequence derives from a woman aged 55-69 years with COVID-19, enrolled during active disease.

In DNA form, the CDR3 reads TGTGCCATCAGTGAGTCGAAGGGGGCTAAAGAGACCCAGTACTTC. Translating gives CAISESKGAKETQYF. The genes are TRBV10-3 and TRBJ2-5; TRBD1 matches 7 bases. CDR3 size: 15 residues. V shed 0 bases and J 3 bases; nucleotides not matched to a gene: 4. CDR1 and CDR2 (germline): ENHRY, SYGVKD.